This T cell receptor (beta chain) was captured by sequencing in a study of cytomegalovirus exposure and HLA in healthy donors (dated by TCRdb to 2017 to 2019). Regarding the study in general: According to a later analysis, the approximately 130 validation repertoires were produced on the same platform as the approximately 610 repertoires of the first cohort. The study was designed to test whether signatures of past pathogen exposure could be identified by cataloging public T cell receptors. Besides the first cohort of 500 to 700 subjects, a separate validation cohort made up of roughly 120 different subjects was used. To predict cytomegalovirus infection status, the study combined high-throughput TCR immunosequencing, statistical association of individual TCRs with disease status, and machine learning.

Separate from the roughly 650-subject first cohort, the validation cohort of around 130 subjects was the group to which the donors belonged. The method behind the library was the immunoSEQ multiplex PCR assay. As for the authors' bioinformatics: To diagnose cytomegalovirus status from the catalog of TCR beta chain sequences, a statistical classification framework was built. This is the immuneACCESS table as TCRdb keeps it, with only in-frame sequences that have V and J called. A part of the clones is gone; compared with another copy, unresolved V genes explain less than half, and the rest is unexplained. Clone size and V and J calls were adopted from that table, with D and trimming inferred from the DNA. In this sample the table shows around 150,000 clones, more than 70% of which occur a single time. The ten largest clones represent roughly 10% of the sample. V trim: 7 bases; J trim: 1 base; unmatched bases: 14. The germline V gene provides CDR1 MDHEN and CDR2 SYDVKM. From cysteine to phenylalanine, the CDR3 is 18 amino acids long. Here the CDR3 DNA is all that survives: 54 bases in frame from base 1.

What the authors observed across the whole study: In both the original and validation cohorts, the classifier was reported to diagnose cytomegalovirus status with high specificity and sensitivity. Most TCR sequences were seen in very few donors, while some public TCRs were found in many individuals. It was suggested by the authors that the approach could potentially be generalized to other disease states and immunological phenotypes. Subsequent analysis determined that TCRs grouped into clusters in the first cohort also showed a tendency toward co-occurrence across the 120 or so validation repertoires, and 85% to 95% of cluster scores exceeded 0. In vitro tests confirmed that a few of the cytomegalovirus-associated TCR beta chains recognize cytomegalovirus antigens. In the study, 150 to 200 TCR beta chains were listed as associated with cytomegalovirus. A later analysis lacked HLA typing for the validation cohort, so it scored co-occurrence in that cohort across all 130 or so repertoires.

In regard to this clone: The antigen this receptor binds is unknown. Per-nucleotide qualities are absent, and no much larger clonotype sits a single base away.

The clonotype originates from a man aged 30-40 years in good health and CMV-seropositive. The sequencing input was PBMCs. The V and J segments used are TRBV28 and TRBJ2-1; 9 central bases correspond to TRBD2. The sequenced DNA: TGTGCCAGCACTTCCCGAAGGGGCGGGAGGGGATCCTACAATGAGCAGTTCTTC. It specifies CASTSRRGGRGSYNEQFF.